The rows below give T cell receptor beta chains drawn from one sample of a study of blood T cell repertoires in COVID-19. The method was immunoSEQ multiplex PCR; TCRdb's version includes in-frame clones alone and lacks a portion of them. The table includes about 120,000 clones, just over 85% detected once. Sequenced material: peripheral blood. These receptors were collected from a man between 35 and 55 years old with acute or convalescent COVID-19. The CDR3 runs from the conserved cysteine through the conserved F or W. D genes are given only for firm matches. Clone size, where shown, is once, few, many, or a class for clones that have expanded.

D gene: .
V gene: TRBV15
J gene: TRBJ1-1
clone size: .
CDR3 protein: CATSRDHGTEAFF
CDR3 DNA: TGTGCCACCAGCAGAGATCACGGGACTGAAGCTTTCTTT

D gene: .
V gene: TRBV12-3/TRBV12-4
J gene: TRBJ1-2
clone size: .
CDR3 protein: CASSSNSLYGYTF
CDR3 DNA: TGTGCCAGCAGTTCGAACAGTCTTTATGGCTACACCTTC

D gene: TRBD1
V gene: TRBV6-2/TRBV6-3
J gene: TRBJ2-7
clone size: .
CDR3 protein: CASSYRTGAYEQYF
CDR3 DNA: TGTGCCAGCAGTTACCGGACAGGGGCCTACGAGCAGTACTTC

D gene: TRBD1
V gene: TRBV5-6
J gene: TRBJ1-2
clone size: few
CDR3 protein: CASSLATGERYGYTF
CDR3 DNA: TGTGCCAGCAGCTTGGCCACAGGGGAAAGATATGGCTACACCTTC

D gene: .
V gene: TRBV19
J gene: TRBJ1-2
clone size: .
CDR3 protein: CASSMIGDTEYGYTF
CDR3 DNA: TGTGCCAGTAGTATGATAGGGGACACGGAGTATGGCTACACCTTC

D gene: .
V gene: TRBV27
J gene: TRBJ2-1
clone size: .
CDR3 protein: CASSLVGAVGASYNEQFF
CDR3 DNA: TGTGCCAGCAGTTTAGTTGGGGCAGTTGGGGCCTCCTACAATGAGCAGTTCTTC

D gene: .
V gene: TRBV11-1
J gene: TRBJ1-1
clone size: .
CDR3 protein: CASSLWEGTEAFF
CDR3 DNA: TGTGCCAGCAGCTTATGGGAGGGCACTGAAGCTTTCTTT

D gene: TRBD2
V gene: TRBV30
J gene: TRBJ2-2
clone size: .
CDR3 protein: CAWSSQLAGGPSSAELFF
CDR3 DNA: TGTGCCTGGAGTTCTCAACTAGCGGGAGGGCCAAGTTCTGCGGAGCTGTTTTTT

D gene: TRBD1
V gene: TRBV5-1
J gene: TRBJ2-7
clone size: .
CDR3 protein: CASSFGTGGNPYEQYF
CDR3 DNA: TGCGCCAGCAGCTTTGGGACAGGGGGAAACCCCTACGAGCAGTACTTC

D gene: .
V gene: TRBV19
J gene: TRBJ1-1
clone size: .
CDR3 protein: CASSQGRKNTEAFF
CDR3 DNA: TGTGCCAGTAGTCAAGGGAGAAAGAACACTGAAGCTTTCTTT

D gene: .
V gene: TRBV27
J gene: TRBJ2-7
clone size: .
CDR3 protein: CASSSPQGIDEQYF
CDR3 DNA: TGTGCCAGCAGTTCCCCGCAGGGGATTGACGAGCAGTACTTC

D gene: .
V gene: TRBV6-1
J gene: TRBJ1-1
clone size: .
CDR3 protein: CASSERGRDVTEAFF
CDR3 DNA: TGTGCCAGCAGTGAAAGAGGCAGGGATGTAACTGAAGCTTTCTTT

D gene: TRBD1
V gene: TRBV3-1/TRBV3-2
J gene: TRBJ2-2
clone size: .
CDR3 protein: CASSQEDRHGELFF
CDR3 DNA: TGTGCCAGCAGCCAGGAGGACAGGCACGGGGAGCTGTTTTTT

D gene: .
V gene: TRBV6-5
J gene: TRBJ2-1
clone size: .
CDR3 protein: CASSSTGLNNEQFF
CDR3 DNA: TGTGCCAGCAGTTCTACTGGACTGAACAATGAGCAGTTCTTC

D gene: .
V gene: TRBV6-2/TRBV6-3
J gene: TRBJ2-5
clone size: .
CDR3 protein: CASSGPGKTQYF
CDR3 DNA: TGTGCCAGCAGTGGTCCAGGGAAGACCCAGTACTTC

D gene: .
V gene: TRBV11-2
J gene: TRBJ2-1
clone size: .
CDR3 protein: CASSLGGRRDYNEQFF
CDR3 DNA: TGTGCCAGCAGCTTAGGGGGGAGGCGGGACTACAATGAGCAGTTCTTC

D gene: .
V gene: TRBV7-2
J gene: TRBJ1-2
clone size: .
CDR3 protein: CASSLETGYGYTF
CDR3 DNA: TGTGCCAGCAGCTTAGAGACAGGCTATGGCTACACCTTC

D gene: .
V gene: TRBV6-1
J gene: TRBJ1-2
clone size: once
CDR3 protein: CASSEQVQGSVAVYGYTF
CDR3 DNA: TGTGCCAGCAGTGAACAGGTCCAGGGCTCGGTAGCTGTCTATGGCTACACCTTC

D gene: TRBD1
V gene: TRBV6-4
J gene: TRBJ1-2
clone size: .
CDR3 protein: CASRGTGDLGGYTF
CDR3 DNA: TGTGCCAGCAGAGGGACAGGGGACCTGGGCGGCTACACCTTC

D gene: .
V gene: TRBV7-9
J gene: TRBJ2-1
clone size: .
CDR3 protein: CASSSTPGSNEQFF
CDR3 DNA: TGTGCCAGCAGCTCGACTCCAGGGTCCAATGAGCAGTTCTTC

D gene: .
V gene: TRBV11-3
J gene: TRBJ2-3
clone size: .
CDR3 protein: CASSQMRKIEGTDTQYF
CDR3 DNA: TGTGCCAGCAGCCAGATGAGGAAAATCGAGGGTACAGATACGCAGTATTTT

D gene: TRBD2
V gene: TRBV15
J gene: TRBJ2-1
clone size: once
CDR3 protein: CATSYSGGPYNEQFF
CDR3 DNA: TGTGCCACCAGCTACTCGGGAGGGCCTTACAATGAGCAGTTCTTC

D gene: .
V gene: TRBV5-1
J gene: TRBJ1-1
clone size: .
CDR3 protein: CASTLGQFMNTEAFF
CDR3 DNA: TGCGCCAGCACCCTAGGACAGTTCATGAACACTGAAGCTTTCTTT

D gene: TRBD1
V gene: TRBV30
J gene: TRBJ1-5
clone size: .
CDR3 protein: CAWSARQGLNQPQHF
CDR3 DNA: TGTGCCTGGAGTGCAAGACAGGGTCTCAATCAGCCCCAGCATTTT

D gene: .
V gene: TRBV25-1
J gene: TRBJ1-1
clone size: .
CDR3 protein: CASSESGRRTEAFF
CDR3 DNA: TGTGCCAGCAGTGAATCGGGGAGGAGGACTGAAGCTTTCTTT

D gene: TRBD2
V gene: TRBV20-1
J gene: TRBJ2-1
clone size: .
CDR3 protein: CSASGLAGVGNEQFF
CDR3 DNA: TGCAGTGCTAGTGGGCTAGCGGGAGTTGGAAATGAGCAGTTCTTC

D gene: .
V gene: TRBV5-4
J gene: TRBJ2-3
clone size: .
CDR3 protein: CASSSMGSPTDTQYF
CDR3 DNA: TGTGCCAGCAGCTCGATGGGCTCCCCCACAGATACGCAGTATTTT

D gene: TRBD1
V gene: TRBV6-5
J gene: TRBJ1-2
clone size: .
CDR3 protein: CASSYTGQGGYGYTF
CDR3 DNA: TGTGCCAGCAGTTACACGGGACAGGGGGGCTATGGCTACACCTTC

D gene: TRBD1
V gene: TRBV19
J gene: TRBJ2-2
clone size: .
CDR3 protein: CASKIGTGNTGELFF
CDR3 DNA: TGTGCCAGTAAAATCGGGACAGGTAACACCGGGGAGCTGTTTTTT

D gene: .
V gene: TRBV4-2
J gene: TRBJ2-2
clone size: .
CDR3 protein: CASSQSGPGGELFF
CDR3 DNA: TGTGCCAGCAGCCAGAGTGGGCCCGGCGGGGAGCTGTTTTTT

D gene: .
V gene: TRBV6-5
J gene: TRBJ1-6
clone size: .
CDR3 protein: CASSPDRSGSSPLHF
CDR3 DNA: TGTGCCAGCAGTCCCGACAGGTCGGGCAGCTCACCCCTCCACTTT

D gene: .
V gene: TRBV6-1
J gene: TRBJ1-3
clone size: .
CDR3 protein: CASSEQGGNTIYF
CDR3 DNA: TGTGCCAGCAGTGAACAGGGTGGAAACACCATATATTTT

D gene: .
V gene: TRBV5-8
J gene: TRBJ1-2
clone size: .
CDR3 protein: CASSLTGPANYGYTF
CDR3 DNA: TGTGCCAGCAGCTTAACAGGACCAGCTAACTATGGCTACACCTTC

D gene: .
V gene: TRBV30
J gene: TRBJ2-1
clone size: once
CDR3 protein: CAWSVRGQITNEQFF
CDR3 DNA: TGTGCCTGGAGTGTACGTGGACAGATTACGAATGAGCAGTTCTTC

D gene: .
V gene: TRBV7-8
J gene: TRBJ1-2
clone size: .
CDR3 protein: CASSLAGGSSGGYTF
CDR3 DNA: TGTGCCAGCAGCTTAGCTGGGGGGTCCTCAGGCGGCTACACCTTC

D gene: .
V gene: TRBV6-5
J gene: TRBJ2-7
clone size: once
CDR3 protein: CASSYARVTHEQYF
CDR3 DNA: TGTGCCAGCAGTTACGCACGGGTAACCCACGAGCAGTACTTC

D gene: .
V gene: TRBV3-1/TRBV3-2
J gene: TRBJ1-2
clone size: .
CDR3 protein: CASSQEENYGYTF
CDR3 DNA: TGTGCCAGCAGCCAAGAAGAGAACTATGGCTACACCTTC

D gene: .
V gene: TRBV30
J gene: TRBJ2-1
clone size: .
CDR3 protein: CASGGQLNNEQFF
CDR3 DNA: TGTGCCTCCGGAGGGCAACTAAACAATGAGCAGTTCTTC

D gene: .
V gene: TRBV6-5
J gene: TRBJ1-2
clone size: .
CDR3 protein: CASSYSQGGSGYTF
CDR3 DNA: TGTGCCAGCAGTTACTCCCAGGGAGGTAGTGGCTACACCTTC

D gene: .
V gene: TRBV7-8
J gene: TRBJ2-5
clone size: .
CDR3 protein: CASSLQGRVETQYF
CDR3 DNA: TGTGCCAGCAGCTTACAGGGTAGGGTCGAGACCCAGTACTTC

D gene: .
V gene: TRBV3-1/TRBV3-2
J gene: TRBJ2-7
clone size: .
CDR3 protein: CASSQDPGAGREQYF
CDR3 DNA: TGTGCCAGCAGCCAAGATCCCGGGGCGGGACGGGAGCAGTACTTC

D gene: .
V gene: TRBV4-3
J gene: TRBJ1-1
clone size: once
CDR3 protein: CASSQDWTLNTEAFF
CDR3 DNA: TGCGCCAGCAGCCAAGACTGGACATTGAACACTGAAGCTTTCTTT

D gene: TRBD1
V gene: TRBV19
J gene: TRBJ2-1
clone size: once
CDR3 protein: CASSMDREAYNEQFF
CDR3 DNA: TGTGCCAGTAGTATGGACAGGGAGGCCTACAATGAGCAGTTCTTC

D gene: TRBD2
V gene: TRBV4-1
J gene: TRBJ2-2
clone size: few
CDR3 protein: CASSHRLAGSDGELFF
CDR3 DNA: TGCGCCAGCAGCCACAGACTAGCGGGAAGTGACGGGGAGCTGTTTTTT

D gene: TRBD2
V gene: TRBV7-2
J gene: TRBJ2-3
clone size: .
CDR3 protein: CASSLGNSGGAMYTQYF
CDR3 DNA: TGTGCCAGCAGCTTAGGAAATAGCGGGGGGGCCATGTATACGCAGTATTTT

D gene: TRBD1
V gene: TRBV19
J gene: TRBJ1-1
clone size: .
CDR3 protein: CAARQGGTEAFF
CDR3 DNA: TGTGCCGCCCGACAGGGGGGCACTGAAGCTTTCTTT

D gene: .
V gene: TRBV5-1
J gene: TRBJ1-6
clone size: .
CDR3 protein: CASSLRQENSPLHF
CDR3 DNA: TGCGCCAGCAGTTTGCGACAGGAGAATTCACCCCTCCACTTT

D gene: .
V gene: TRBV6-6
J gene: TRBJ1-1
clone size: .
CDR3 protein: CASSYSTGTEAFF
CDR3 DNA: TGTGCCAGCAGTTACTCGACGGGCACTGAAGCTTTCTTT

D gene: .
V gene: TRBV9
J gene: TRBJ2-3
clone size: .
CDR3 protein: CASSKSAGLSTDTQYF
CDR3 DNA: TGTGCCAGCAGCAAAAGTGCCGGACTGAGCACAGATACGCAGTATTTT

D gene: .
V gene: TRBV2
J gene: TRBJ1-2
clone size: .
CDR3 protein: CASVGERGYTF
CDR3 DNA: TGTGCCAGCGTCGGGGAGCGTGGCTACACCTTC

D gene: TRBD2
V gene: TRBV5-1
J gene: TRBJ2-7
clone size: .
CDR3 protein: CASSRSGGEPNEQYF
CDR3 DNA: TGCGCCAGCAGCCGTAGCGGGGGAGAACCCAACGAGCAGTACTTC

D gene: .
V gene: TRBV9
J gene: TRBJ1-6
clone size: few
CDR3 protein: CASSVEGAYNSPLHF
CDR3 DNA: TGTGCCAGCAGCGTAGAAGGAGCCTATAATTCACCCCTCCACTTT

D gene: .
V gene: TRBV6-5
J gene: TRBJ1-2
clone size: .
CDR3 protein: CASSQGSGGGYTF
CDR3 DNA: TGTGCCAGCAGCCAAGGGTCGGGAGGCGGCTACACCTTC

D gene: TRBD1
V gene: TRBV2
J gene: TRBJ1-6
clone size: .
CDR3 protein: CASSEPRGLFSPLHF
CDR3 DNA: TGTGCCAGCAGTGAACCCAGGGGGCTTTTTTCACCCCTCCACTTT

D gene: .
V gene: TRBV5-1
J gene: TRBJ2-1
clone size: .
CDR3 protein: CASSLGDKDNEQFF
CDR3 DNA: TGCGCCAGCAGCTTGGGGGACAAGGACAATGAGCAGTTCTTC

D gene: TRBD2
V gene: TRBV7-9
J gene: TRBJ2-3
clone size: once
CDR3 protein: CASTAGGATDTQYF
CDR3 DNA: TGTGCCAGCACCGCGGGAGGCGCCACAGATACGCAGTATTTT

D gene: .
V gene: TRBV12-3/TRBV12-4
J gene: TRBJ1-2
clone size: .
CDR3 protein: CASSLTRRGYTF
CDR3 DNA: TGTGCCAGCAGTTTAACGAGGAGAGGCTACACCTTC